One and the same sample provided the 9 T cell receptor beta chains below, sequenced in a study of human T cells and chemical hapten exposure (dated by TCRdb to the early 2020s). Libraries were constructed by RACE. The sequencer was a NextSeq 500. In-frame beta chains were kept once TCRdb had trimmed the public reads at Q25 with fastp and called clones with MiXCR. Each record represents a unique CDR3 protein, reported with the most common genes and DNA among its rows. The sample table contains 40,000 or so distinct CDR3 sequences; only one count was recorded for about 13% of them. Clones ranked in the top ten supply roughly 2.5% of the sample. The label giving this sample's time point can be read as: patch test 3, about 24 weeks after DPC sensitization. Interpreted using the paper, the treatment or condition label stands for: therapeutic diphenylcyclopropenone sensitization with weekly scalp DPC. Total RNA was isolated from unfractionated whole blood collected in Tempus Blood RNA tubes.

This specimen was whole blood, taken in connection with sensitization to the hapten diphenylcyclopropenone (DPC). These receptors all come from a woman between 35 and 50 years old with alopecia areata. Some clones in this sample may be carry-over from other donors' samples.

The sample holds many counts of this clonotype. The rearrangement uses TRBV7-2 and TRBJ2-2; D perhaps matches TRBD2 (6 bases). This CDR3 has 15 residues. V lost 3 bases and J lost 3, with 11 bases in between. Germline V gene data show CDR1 as SGHTA and CDR2 as FQGNSA. CDR3 region: CASSFSSVYTGELFF. The CDR3 region has the DNA TGTGCCAGCAGCTTCTCTAGCGTATACACCGGGGAGCTGTTTTTT. The variable domain in full, with the rest retrieved from reference TRBV7-2 and TRBJ2-2, is GAGVSQSPSNKVTEKGKDVELRCDPISGHTALYWYRQSLGQGLEFLIYFQGNSAPDKSGLPSDRFSAERTGGSVSTLTIQRTQQEDSAVYLCASSFSSVYTGELFFGEGSRLTVL.

This clonotype was seen ten or more times. The chain is built from TRBV20-1 and TRBJ2-1, with a tentative D call TRBD2 (7 bases). The CDR3 extends over 17 amino acids. In germline, CDR1 is DFQATT, CDR2 SNEGSKA (reference sequence). V lost 0 bases to trimming and J lost 0 bases, with 15 bases between them. The chain's CDR3 is CSARDSGGRSSYNEQFF. CDR3 DNA: TGCAGTGCTAGAGATTCGGGGGGCAGAAGCTCCTACAATGAGCAGTTCTTC.

There are a few counts of this clonotype. The chain has TRBV10-3 and TRBJ2-1; 9 bases agree with TRBD1. The germline gives CDR1 ENHRY, CDR2 SYGVKD. The CDR3 has 16 residues. The ends lost 8 bases at V and 8 bases at J; junction bases unmatched: 16. The CDR3 is CAIRDRDRGSQDEQFF. The CDR3 nucleotides are TGTGCCATCCGGGACAGGGATCGGGGGTCCCAAGATGAGCAGTTCTTC.

This clonotype was detected a few times. The chain joins TRBV4-3 to TRBJ1-6, with TRBD1 identical over 7 bases. The junction had 8 bases not matched to a gene; V was cut back by 1 base and J by 5 bases. Germline-derived CDR1 and CDR2 are LGHNA and YSLEER. The CDR3 runs to 17 residues. CDR3 sequence (DNA): TGCGCCAGCAGCCAAGTGCTCGCAGGGGGAGATAATTCACCCCTCCACTTT. Protein product: CASSQVLAGGDNSPLHF.

This clonotype was observed a few times. The chain joins TRBV7-8 to TRBJ1-2; possibly TRBD1 for D (5 bases). This CDR3 spans 15 amino acids. CDR1 and CDR2 (germline): SGHVS, FQNEAQ. V was clipped by 5 bases and J by 3 bases, with 16 bases between them. The CDR3 DNA sequence: TGTGCCAGCAGCCCCACAGGCGCGGGGGACTATGGCTACACCTTC. Protein: CASSPTGAGDYGYTF.

This clonotype was detected a few times. The gene calls are TRBV9 and TRBJ1-4, with D hard to call. This CDR3 has 14 amino acids. Per germline, CDR1 SGDLS and CDR2 YYNGEE. V lost 2 bases and J lost 7, with 12 bases in between. The CDR3 reads CASSVGLAGEKLFF. The DNA for the CDR3 is TGTGCCAGCAGCGTCGGGTTGGCCGGTGAAAAACTGTTTTTT.

V usage is TRBV3-1 and J usage is TRBJ1-2, with TRBD1 matching 8 bases. CDR3 length: 15 residues. Germline V gene sequence: CDR1 LGHDT, CDR2 YNNKEL (reference sequence). The trim removed 5 bases at V and 7 bases at J, leaving 12 bases unmatched. The CDR3 reads CASSSRQGMWSGYTF. Here the CDR3 DNA reads TGTGCCAGCAGCTCCAGACAGGGGATGTGGAGTGGCTACACCTTC. Full variable domain (missing parts from reference TRBV3-1 and TRBJ1-2): DTAVSQTPKYLVTQMGNDKSIKCEQNLGHDTMYWYKQDSKKFLKIMFSYNNKELIINETVPNRFSPKSPDKAHLNLHINSLELGDSAVYFCASSSRQGMWSGYTFGSGTRLTVV.

The chain recombines TRBV20-1 with TRBJ2-3; the match to TRBD2 covers 8 bases. Germline CDR1 DFQATT, CDR2 SNEGSKA (reference sequence). The CDR3 extends over 15 amino acids. Trimming cost V 6 bases and J 9 bases; bases outside gene matches: 17. DNA for the CDR3: TGCAGTGCCCGAACACCGGGGGGGCGGGGAGAAACGCAGTATTTT. Translating it yields CSARTPGGRGETQYF.

This clonotype was found a few times. This chain uses TRBV6-5 with TRBJ2-7, with TRBD2 as a possible D gene (5 bases). V lost 6 bases and J 9 bases, leaving 15 bases between the germline ends. Germline assignment: CDR1 MNHEY and CDR2 SVGAGI. The CDR3 sequence is 12 residues long. The CDR3 bases are TGTGCCAGCAGCTACGGAGAGGGAGCGCAGTACTTC. Its protein is CASSYGEGAQYF.